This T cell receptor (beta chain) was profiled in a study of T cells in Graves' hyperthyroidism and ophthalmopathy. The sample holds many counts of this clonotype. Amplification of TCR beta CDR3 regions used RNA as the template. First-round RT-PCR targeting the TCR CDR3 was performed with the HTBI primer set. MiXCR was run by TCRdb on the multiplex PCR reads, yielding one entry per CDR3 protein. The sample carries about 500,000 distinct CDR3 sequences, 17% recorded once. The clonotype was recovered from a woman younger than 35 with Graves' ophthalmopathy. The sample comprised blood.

The DNA for the CDR3 is TGTGCCAGCAGCGCCACAGGGGTTGGGTATGGCTACACCTTC. Translated: CASSATGVGYGYTF. The chain couples TRBV3-1 to TRBJ1-2, with 7 positions matching TRBD1. CDR1 LGHDT and CDR2 YNNKEL come from the germline V gene (reference sequence). V trimming: 5 bases; J trimming: 5 bases; junction bases outside the gene matches: 8. The CDR3 is 14 amino acids.